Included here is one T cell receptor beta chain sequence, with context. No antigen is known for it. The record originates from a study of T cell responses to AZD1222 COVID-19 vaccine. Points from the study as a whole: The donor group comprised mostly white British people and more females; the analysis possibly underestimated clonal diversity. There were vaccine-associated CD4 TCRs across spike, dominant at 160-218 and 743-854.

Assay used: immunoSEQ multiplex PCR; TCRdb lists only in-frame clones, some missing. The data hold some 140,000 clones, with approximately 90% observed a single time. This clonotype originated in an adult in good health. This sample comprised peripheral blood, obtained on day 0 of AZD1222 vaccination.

CDR3 in DNA: TGTGCCATCAGACGGACAGGGGGCGTAGTTGGCTACACCTTC. It is translated as CAIRRTGGVVGYTF. This chain joins TRBV10-3 and TRBJ1-2; the match to TRBD1 covers 11 bases. The CDR3 sequence is 14 residues long. Germline V gene lookup returns CDR1 ENHRY and CDR2 SYGVKD. The V and J ends lost 6 bases and 7 bases, in that order; junction bases with no gene match: 7.